These T cell receptor beta chains were read from a single sample in a study of T-cell memory formation after mild COVID-19. Via MiXCR, TCRdb re-called the 5' RACE reads, giving one row per CDR3 protein. The profile shows roughly 350,000 distinct CDR3 sequences, around 28% of them singletons. Sequencing input: PBMCs or a T cell subset sorted from them (not recorded which). These receptors all come from an adult woman who had mild COVID-19 (a few samples of this study predate the infection). Cell type and time point are not known. CDR3s include the opening cysteine and the closing phenylalanine or tryptophan. A D gene is named only where the DNA matches it firmly. Rows give clone size only sometimes, using once, few, many, or a class for an expanded clone.

abundance | j_gene | v_gene | d_gene | CDR3nt | CDR3aa
- | TRBJ2-7 | TRBV29-1 | - | TGCAGCGTTGGTGGGGACCCCTACGAGCAGTACTTC | CSVGGDPYEQYF
few | TRBJ2-7 | TRBV7-6 | - | TGTGCCAGCAGCTCATCGATATCCTACGAGCAGTACTTC | CASSSSISYEQYF
- | TRBJ2-7 | TRBV29-1 | - | TGCAGCGTTGTTTTGAGCGGGTGGGACGAGCAGTACTTC | CSVVLSGWDEQYF
many | TRBJ2-7 | TRBV12-3/TRBV12-4 | - | TGTGCCAGCAGTCGGGGACCCTCCTACGAGCAGTACTTC | CASSRGPSYEQYF
few | TRBJ2-1 | TRBV5-1 | - | TGCGCCAGCAGCGATTTTCCGAGTTCCTACAATGAGCAGTTCTTC | CASSDFPSSYNEQFF
few | TRBJ1-1 | TRBV4-1 | - | TGCGCCAGCAGCCAAGAATCAGGGTACACTGAAGCTTTCTTT | CASSQESGYTEAFF
- | TRBJ1-6 | TRBV7-9 | - | TGTGCCAGCAGCCCCGGAGGCGTAGGGTCACCCCTCCACTTT | CASSPGGVGSPLHF
- | TRBJ2-7 | TRBV4-2 | - | TGTGCCAGCAGCCAAGAACTGTCCGGAGTCTACGAGCAGTACTTC | CASSQELSGVYEQYF
- | TRBJ2-6 | TRBV18 | - | TGTGCCAGCTCACCAACCGGGGTCTCTGGGGCCAACGTCCTGACTTTC | CASSPTGVSGANVLTF
- | TRBJ2-7 | TRBV9 | - | TGTGCCAGCAGCGTAGAAGACAGATTCTACGAGCAGTACTTC | CASSVEDRFYEQYF
- | TRBJ1-5 | TRBV24-1 | - | TGTGCCACCAGCGGGACATTCGGCAATCAGCCCCAGCATTTT | CATSGTFGNQPQHF
- | TRBJ2-1 | TRBV5-1 | TRBD1 | TGCGCCAGCAGTCCAGTACAGGGGGCCTACAATGAGCAGTTCTTC | CASSPVQGAYNEQFF
few | TRBJ1-2 | TRBV12-2 | - | TGTGCAAGTCGCTTTTCACAGGATAAGTGCGGCTATGGCTACACCTTC | CASRFSQDKCGYGYTF
- | TRBJ2-1 | TRBV5-4 | - | TGTGCCAGCAGAGACCTTAGGGGGAACGGTGAGCAGTTCTTC | CASRDLRGNGEQFF
few | TRBJ2-5 | TRBV28 | - | TGTGCCAGCAGACGCTCGTCCGGGGAGACCCAGTACTTC | CASRRSSGETQYF
few | TRBJ2-7 | TRBV9 | - | TGTGCCAGCAGCGTAGCGAGGGGCGAGCAGTACTTC | CASSVARGEQYF
- | TRBJ2-5 | TRBV4-3 | - | TGCGCCAGCAGCCAAGACCCGGTTAAACAAGAGACCCAGTACTTC | CASSQDPVKQETQYF
few | TRBJ2-1 | TRBV4-2 | - | TGTGCCAGCAGCCTGGGGGCCAACAATGAGCAGTTCTTC | CASSLGANNEQFF
- | TRBJ2-7 | TRBV6-5 | - | TGTGCCAGCAGTTACACTAGCTCGGCGTACGAGCAGTACTTC | CASSYTSSAYEQYF
- | TRBJ2-7 | TRBV7-2 | TRBD2 | TGTGCCAGCAGCTTAGGACCAGCGGGATCCTACGAGCAGTACTTC | CASSLGPAGSYEQYF
few | TRBJ1-1 | TRBV4-1 | - | TGCGCCAGCAGCCAAGACCGCTCAAAACAGAACACTGAAGCTTTCTTT | CASSQDRSKQNTEAFF
few | TRBJ2-7 | TRBV2 | TRBD2 | TGTGCCAGCAGTCAATTAGCGGGTGTCCTCTCCTACGAGCAGTACTTC | CASSQLAGVLSYEQYF
- | TRBJ2-1 | TRBV6-5 | - | TGTGCCAGCAGTTACTCGAATAGGGGCGGCGATGAGCAGTTCTTC | CASSYSNRGGDEQFF
- | TRBJ2-3 | TRBV24-1 | TRBD1 | TGTGCCACCAGTGGGGGACAGGGCAGTTCACCTTGGGCGGATACGCAGTATTTT | CATSGGQGSSPWADTQYF
few | TRBJ2-7 | TRBV7-3 | - | TGTGCCAGCAGCTTAACCACTGCCCGGGAGCAGTACTTC | CASSLTTAREQYF
- | TRBJ1-4 | TRBV15 | TRBD1 | TGTGCCACCAGCGGACTAGGGACAGGATCAGGAGGAAAACTGTTTTTT | CATSGLGTGSGGKLFF
- | TRBJ2-7 | TRBV7-6 | - | TGTGCCAGCAGCTTAGAGCAGGGAAACACCTACGAGCAGTACTTC | CASSLEQGNTYEQYF
- | TRBJ1-2 | TRBV27 | TRBD1 | TGTGCCAGCAGTCCGACCGGACAGGATTTAAACTATGGCTACACCTTC | CASSPTGQDLNYGYTF
- | TRBJ2-4 | TRBV10-3 | - | TGTGCCATCAGTGAGTCTGGGGCTAGAGTTAACATTCAGTACTTC | CAISESGARVNIQYF
- | TRBJ2-7 | TRBV4-3 | TRBD2 | TGCGCCAGCAGCCATGGACTAGCGAGCTCCTACGAGCAGTACTTC | CASSHGLASSYEQYF
- | TRBJ2-2 | TRBV24-1 | TRBD1 | TGTGCCACCAGTGATGGGGGACAGGGTAACACCGGGGAGCTGTTTTTT | CATSDGGQGNTGELFF
- | TRBJ1-2 | TRBV30 | - | TGTGCCTGGAGTGCCCTCCCCAACTATGGCTACACCTTC | CAWSALPNYGYTF
- | TRBJ2-3 | TRBV10-3 | TRBD2 | TGTGCCATCAAGCGCGGGAGTGGAGATACGCAGTATTTT | CAIKRGSGDTQYF
few | TRBJ2-1 | TRBV30 | - | TGTGCCTGTAGTAGCGGCAGGTACAATGAGCAGTTCTTC | CACSSGRYNEQFF
- | TRBJ1-2 | TRBV5-5 | - | TGTGCCAGCACCGACGGCTGGGGGAGCGGTGGCTACACCTTC | CASTDGWGSGGYTF
- | TRBJ2-3 | TRBV4-2 | - | TGTGCCAGCAGCCAACAATCGGGGGGCGGCACAGATACGCAGTATTTT | CASSQQSGGGTDTQYF
few | TRBJ2-1 | TRBV20-1 | - | TGCAGTGCTAGAGGTCCGGGCTCCTACAATGAGCAGTTCTTC | CSARGPGSYNEQFF
- | TRBJ2-1 | TRBV5-1 | - | TGCGCCAGCAGTAGGCAGGCCCTCGATGAGCAGTTCTTC | CASSRQALDEQFF
many | TRBJ2-5 | TRBV10-3 | TRBD1 | TGTGCCATCAGTGAGCCGACAGGGTCGGAGACCCAGTACTTC | CAISEPTGSETQYF
- | TRBJ2-2 | TRBV20-1 | TRBD2 | TGCAGTGCTAGGACGACTAGCGGGCTTTCGAACACCGGGGAGCTGTTTTTT | CSARTTSGLSNTGELFF
- | TRBJ2-5 | TRBV29-1 | TRBD2 | TGCAGCAGCTCCGTTGGGACTAGCGGGGGAATATATCAAGAGACCCAGTACTTC | CSSSVGTSGGIYQETQYF
- | TRBJ1-1 | TRBV30 | - | TGTGCCTGGAGGTCACGGATGAACACTGAAGCTTTCTTT | CAWRSRMNTEAFF
- | TRBJ2-1 | TRBV7-9 | - | TGTGCCAGCAGCTCCCGGGCCTCTAGGCCCTATGAGCAGTTCTTC | CASSSRASRPYEQFF
few | TRBJ1-2 | TRBV20-1 | - | TGCAGTGCTTTTGGGTACTATGGCTACACCTTC | CSAFGYYGYTF
- | TRBJ2-6 | TRBV20-1 | - | TGCAGTGCTAGGGGCAAACAGGGTGCTGGGGCCAACGTCCTGACTTTC | CSARGKQGAGANVLTF
- | TRBJ2-7 | TRBV7-2 | - | TGTGCCAGCAGCATCACCTCAGGGGCGCGGGAGCAGTACTTC | CASSITSGAREQYF
few | TRBJ1-1 | TRBV6-5 | - | TGTGCCAGCAGTTTTGACAGGATGAATTTGAACACTGAAGCTTTCTTT | CASSFDRMNLNTEAFF
- | TRBJ1-1 | TRBV29-1 | - | TGCAGCACTAAACGGGGTTTGAACACTGAAGCTTTCTTT | CSTKRGLNTEAFF
- | TRBJ2-7 | TRBV15 | TRBD2 | TGTGCCACCAGCAGAGCTAAGGGGACTAGCGGGGGCTACGAGCAGTACTTC | CATSRAKGTSGGYEQYF
few | TRBJ2-3 | TRBV11-2 | - | TGTGCCAGCAGAAACGTTGGGGGGACCAAGCAGTATTTT | CASRNVGGTKQYF
few | TRBJ1-1 | TRBV18 | - | TGTGCCAGCTCACTCAACTCGGTTTCGCAGAACACTGAAGCTTTCTTT | CASSLNSVSQNTEAFF
- | TRBJ1-5 | TRBV4-3 | - | TGCGCCAGCAGCCAAGCTACAGGAAGACAGCCCCAGCATTTT | CASSQATGRQPQHF
few | TRBJ2-3 | TRBV29-1 | - | TGCAGCGTTGAGGACTCTCCGGGGGATACGCAGTATTTT | CSVEDSPGDTQYF
few | TRBJ2-7 | TRBV5-1 | - | TGCGCCAGCAGACTTGAGGTCTCCTACGAGCAGTACTTC | CASRLEVSYEQYF
few | TRBJ1-4 | TRBV3-1 | - | TGTGCCAGCAAGGGAAAAGGTAGAGAAAAACTGTTTTTT | CASKGKGREKLFF
- | TRBJ2-2 | TRBV7-6 | - | TGTGCCAGCAGCTTATTCGGGATCGCGAACACCGGGGAGCTGTTTTTT | CASSLFGIANTGELFF
few | TRBJ2-7 | TRBV20-1 | TRBD1 | TGCAGTGCTAGAGGCTTCGACAGGACAGGTCTCCGCTACGAGCAGTACTTC | CSARGFDRTGLRYEQYF
- | TRBJ1-2 | TRBV12-3/TRBV12-4 | TRBD1 | TGTGCCAGCAGTCATACAGGGGAAGCATCCTACGGCTACACCTTC | CASSHTGEASYGYTF
- | TRBJ1-1 | TRBV6-5 | - | TGTGCCAGCAGTCAATCCCTCAGTGGGGACTCTGAAGCTTTCTTT | CASSQSLSGDSEAFF
- | TRBJ2-1 | TRBV5-1 | TRBD2 | TGCGCCAGCAGCTTTACTAGCGGGAGTTTGAATGAGCAGTTCTTC | CASSFTSGSLNEQFF